A single sample is the source of the 8 T cell receptor beta chains below, sequenced in a study of T cells after yellow fever vaccination. TCRdb analysed the 5' RACE reads with MiXCR anew, one entry per CDR3 protein. This table holds about 340,000 distinct CDR3 sequences, around an eighth found once. The starting material was CD4+ T cells sorted from PBMCs, obtained 15 days after the yellow fever booster vaccination. The source is a man between 18 and 35 years old who received the YFV17D yellow fever vaccine.

The V call is TRBV20-1, the J call TRBJ1-5; tentative D call: TRBD1 (6 bases). Germline assignment: CDR1 DFQATT and CDR2 SNEGSKA (reference sequence). The CDR3 extends over 18 amino acids. V was pared by 0 bases and J by 1 base, with 19 bases between. CDR3 residues: CSARDLSLGGQSNQPQHF. The CDR3 DNA reads TGCAGTGCTAGAGATTTGTCCCTCGGGGGGCAGAGCAATCAGCCCCAGCATTTT.

This clonotype was observed a few times. Relative to the germline gene, one junction end is altered; a read error may explain this. The chain employs TRBV10-3 and TRBJ2-2; a possible D gene is TRBD1 (5 bases). The CDR3 has 15 amino acids. Germline V gene data show CDR1 as ENHRY and CDR2 as SYGVKD. The CDR3 is CATSRQGSNTGELFF. The CDR3 DNA reads TGTGCCACCAGTCGGCAGGGATCGAACACCGGGGAGCTGTTTTTT.

This chain joins TRBV11-1 and TRBJ2-2, with D possibly matching TRBD1 (6 bases). V lost 5 bases and J lost 1, with 17 bases in between. Germline CDR1 SGHAT, CDR2 FQDESV (reference sequence). The CDR3 covers 17 residues. The CDR3 sequence is CASSHTASGQNTGELFF. The CDR3 nucleotides are TGTGCCAGCAGCCACACTGCCTCGGGACAGAACACCGGGGAGCTGTTTTTT.

The rearrangement uses TRBV6-2 or TRBV6-3 and TRBJ1-2, with a tentative D call TRBD1 (5 bases). The CDR3 contains 12 residues. Germline V gene data show CDR1 as MNHEY and CDR2 as SVGEGT. V lost 6 bases to trimming and J lost 8 bases, with 13 bases between them. CDR3 in amino acids: CASRGTGSGYTF. Written as DNA, the CDR3 is TGTGCCAGCAGAGGGACTGGTAGCGGCTACACCTTC.

This clonotype was detected a few times. The chain carries TRBV6-2 or TRBV6-3 and TRBJ1-1; tentatively, D is TRBD1 (6 bases). With 2 bases removed from V and 5 bases from J, the gap between germline ends came to 9 bases. The CDR3 totals 13 residues. The germline CDR1 and CDR2 sequences are MNHEY and SVGEGT. The chain's CDR3 is CASSYQQGTEAFF. CDR3 DNA sequence: TGTGCCAGCAGTTACCAACAGGGTACTGAAGCTTTCTTT.

This clonotype appeared a few times. V and J are TRBV24-1 and TRBJ2-1; no firm D call. This CDR3 spans 14 amino acids. Germline V lookup: CDR1 KGHDR, CDR2 SFDVKD. The ends were cut back, 6 bases at V and 4 bases at J, with 12 bases in the middle. The CDR3 spells CATSPLAGYNEQFF. DNA of the CDR3: TGTGCCACCAGTCCCTTGGCAGGATACAATGAGCAGTTCTTC.

This clonotype was seen a few times. The V gene is TRBV7-6, the J gene TRBJ2-5, with TRBD2 matching 15 bases. Germline trimming cut 5 bases from V and 6 bases from J; bases unmatched to any gene: 1. The germline V gene has CDR1 SGHVS and CDR2 FNYEAQ. The CDR3 totals 14 residues. CDR3 bases: TGTGCCAGCAGCGGACTAGCGGGGGGGCAGACCCAGTACTTC. Residues: CASSGLAGGQTQYF.

This clonotype was picked up many times. CDR3 amino acids: CASSLSRDGYTF. CDR3 nucleotides: TGCGCCAGCAGCTTGTCCCGGGATGGCTACACCTTC. The chain recombines TRBV5-1 with TRBJ1-2, with D unresolved. The CDR3 contains 12 residues. Looked up from germline, CDR1 is SGHRS and CDR2 is YFSETQ. The V end was cut by 1 base, the J end by 6 bases, with 7 bases between.